This T cell receptor beta chain derives from a study of Graves' ophthalmopathy and Graves' hyperthyroidism. In the study overall: No ophthalmopathy within 18 months of follow-up signified stable hyperthyroidism. The study, taken as a whole, reports: Among expanded thyroid clonotypes above 0.001 frequency, most also occurred in blood. The model forecast ophthalmopathy progression, reaching over 70% sensitivity and approximately 79% specificity.

Details on this clonotype: The target antigen is unknown.

The V gene end was trimmed by 7 bases and the J gene end by 1 base; junction bases not matched to a gene: 10. This CDR3 is built from 17 residues. Germline assignment: CDR1 SGHTA and CDR2 FQGNSA. The TCR beta CDR3 regions underwent amplification from RNA transcripts. HTBI-primed first-round RT-PCR preceded second-round multiplex PCR. TCRdb re-derived calls from the multiplex PCR reads in MiXCR, one entry per CDR3 protein. The sample consists of around 1.1 million distinct CDR3 sequences, about 38% of them appearing once. The sample taken for sequencing was peripheral blood or thyroid tissue (not recorded which). The chain links TRBV7-2 to TRBJ2-6, with 7 bases matching TRBD1. The receptor was isolated from an adult man with Graves' hyperthyroidism. CDR3 DNA: TGTGCCAGCACCTACATAGACAGGGTGTCTGGGGCCAACGTCCTGACTTTC. Protein sequence: CASTYIDRVSGANVLTF.